Reported below is one TCR beta chain. Its antigen is not identified. These data come from a study of OX40 agonist ivuxolimab in advanced cancers. Study as a whole: Eligibility admitted prior anti-PD-1, anti-PD-L1 or anti-CTLA-4 therapy; around 38% had some.

Sequencing used immunoSEQ multiplex PCR; TCRdb keeps in-frame clones, though not all of them. The sample consists of 100,000 or so clones, around 86% of them appearing once. The CDR3 extends over 14 amino acids. The V gene end was trimmed by 5 bases and the J gene end by 5 bases; junction bases not matched to a gene: 4. Per the germline V gene, CDR1 is ENHRY and CDR2 is SYGVKD. Overall study results and limits: In the 0.1 to 3.0 mg/kg range, CD4+ and CD8+ blood T cells had expanded clonally by week 6.

Patients with a history of autoimmune disease or on systemic immunosuppression were excluded. This TCR was recovered from an adult with an advanced solid tumor such as melanoma, head and neck, liver or kidney cancer. This material consisted of CD4+ or CD8+ T cells sorted from blood, taken in a trial of the OX40 agonist ivuxolimab. The chain joins TRBV10-3 to TRBJ2-3; 10 nucleotides match TRBD2. CDR3 coding DNA: TGTGCCATCAGTAGGACTAGCGGTGAAGATACGCAGTATTTT. Translating it yields CAISRTSGEDTQYF.